This TCR beta chain was sequenced during a study of blood T cell repertoires in COVID-19. Study context: The United States, Italy and Spain provided the acute and convalescent COVID-19 samples.

In the original workflow: Amplification with reference gene primers provided the estimates of nucleated cell counts. TCRdb's copy holds only in-frame clones and misses some; the assay was immunoSEQ multiplex PCR. V, J and clone size reflect that table, while D and trimming were determined from the DNA. Among approximately 46,000 clones listed, 70% to 90% were seen once. Deletions cut 1 base from V and 8 bases from J, with 8 bases between. CDR1 and CDR2 (germline): SNHLY, FYNNEI. The CDR3 loop spans 13 amino acids. The sequenced sample consisted of peripheral blood. This TCR came from a human donor in a cohort sampled during active COVID-19. V and J are TRBV2 and TRBJ1-4; D remains unclear. This CDR3 is CASSEGVEEKLFF. For the CDR3, the DNA is TGTGCCAGCAGTGAAGGGGTGGAGGAAAAACTGTTTTTT.